This T cell receptor beta chain was recovered during a study of technical replicates of blood from a handful of donors. Data came from immunoSEQ multiplex PCR; TCRdb stores just in-frame clones and leaves some out. The profile shows 35,000 to 50,000 clones, around 96% of them singletons. The CDR3 runs to 15 residues. CDR1 LGHNA and CDR2 YNFKEQ come from the germline V gene. V lost 0 bases to trimming and J lost 3 bases, with 11 bases between them. This clone was seen once. The rearrangement joins TRBV4-2 to TRBJ1-2; D remains ambiguous. Material for sequencing was T cells isolated from PBMCs. The clonotype comes from a human donor in good health. The CDR3 nucleotides read TGTGCCAGCAGCCAAGATCTGGGAGGAGACTATGGCTACACCTTC. Translating gives CASSQDLGGDYGYTF.